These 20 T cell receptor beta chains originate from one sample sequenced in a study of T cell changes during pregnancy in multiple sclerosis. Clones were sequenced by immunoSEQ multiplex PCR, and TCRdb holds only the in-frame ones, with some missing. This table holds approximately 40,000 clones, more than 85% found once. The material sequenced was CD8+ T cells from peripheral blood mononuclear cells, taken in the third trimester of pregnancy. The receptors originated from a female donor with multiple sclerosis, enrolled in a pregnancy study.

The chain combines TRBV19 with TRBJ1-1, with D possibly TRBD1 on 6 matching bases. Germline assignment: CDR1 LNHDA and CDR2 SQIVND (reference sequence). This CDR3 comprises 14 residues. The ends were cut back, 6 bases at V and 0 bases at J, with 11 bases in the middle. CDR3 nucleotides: TGTGCCAGTAGAGGGGGTTGGATGAACACTGAAGCTTTCTTT. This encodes CASRGGWMNTEAFF.

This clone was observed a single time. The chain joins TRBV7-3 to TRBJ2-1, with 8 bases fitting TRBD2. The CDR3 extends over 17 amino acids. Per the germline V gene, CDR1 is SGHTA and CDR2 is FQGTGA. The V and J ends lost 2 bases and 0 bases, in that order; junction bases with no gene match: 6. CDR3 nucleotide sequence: TGTGCCAGCAGCTTAGGCCCACTAGCGGACTCCTACAATGAGCAGTTCTTC. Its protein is CASSLGPLADSYNEQFF. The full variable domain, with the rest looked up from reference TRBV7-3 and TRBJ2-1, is GAGVSQTPSNKVTEKGKYVELRCDPISGHTALYWYRQSLGQGPEFLIYFQGTGAADDSGLPNDRFFAVRPEGSVSTLKIQRTERGDSAVYLCASSLGPLADSYNEQFFGPGTRLTVL.

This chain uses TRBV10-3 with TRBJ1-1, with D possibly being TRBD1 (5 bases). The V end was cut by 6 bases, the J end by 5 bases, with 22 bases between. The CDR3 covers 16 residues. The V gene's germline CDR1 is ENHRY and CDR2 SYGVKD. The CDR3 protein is CAIRRDSGTEGTEAFF. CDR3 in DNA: TGTGCCATCAGGCGGGATTCCGGGACGGAAGGGACTGAAGCTTTCTTT.

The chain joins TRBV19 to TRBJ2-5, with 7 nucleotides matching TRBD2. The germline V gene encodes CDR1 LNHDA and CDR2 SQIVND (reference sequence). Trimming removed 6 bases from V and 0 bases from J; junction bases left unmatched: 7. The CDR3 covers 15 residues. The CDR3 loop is CASSTGGGYQETQYF. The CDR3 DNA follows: TGTGCCAGTAGCACCGGGGGAGGGTACCAAGAGACCCAGTACTTC.

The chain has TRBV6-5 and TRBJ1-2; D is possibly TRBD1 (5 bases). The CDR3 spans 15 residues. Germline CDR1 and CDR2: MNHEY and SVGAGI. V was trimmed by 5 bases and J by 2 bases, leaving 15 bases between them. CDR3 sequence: CASSPWGGSNYGYTF. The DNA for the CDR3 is TGTGCCAGCAGTCCCTGGGGGGGAAGCAACTATGGCTACACCTTC.

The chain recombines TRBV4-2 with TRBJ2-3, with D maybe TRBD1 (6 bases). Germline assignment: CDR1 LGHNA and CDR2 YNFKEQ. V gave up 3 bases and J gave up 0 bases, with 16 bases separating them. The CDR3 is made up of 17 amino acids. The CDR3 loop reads CASSQSLGAVSTDTQYF. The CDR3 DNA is TGTGCCAGCAGCCAGTCCCTGGGGGCGGTTAGCACAGATACGCAGTATTTT.

Here the CDR3 reads CASSQGASDEQYF. DNA of the CDR3: TGTGCCAGTTCCCAGGGGGCCTCGGACGAGCAGTACTTC. The V gene is TRBV9, the J gene TRBJ2-7; TRBD1 matches 8 bases. There are 13 residues in the CDR3. CDR1 SGDLS and CDR2 YYNGEE come from the germline V gene. The V gene end was trimmed by 8 bases and the J gene end by 5 bases; junction bases not matched to a gene: 9.

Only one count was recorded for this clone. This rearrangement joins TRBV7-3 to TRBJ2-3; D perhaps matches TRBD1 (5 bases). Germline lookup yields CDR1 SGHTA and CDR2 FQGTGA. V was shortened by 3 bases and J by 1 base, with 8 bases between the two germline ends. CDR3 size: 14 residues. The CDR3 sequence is CASSLVGGTDTQYF. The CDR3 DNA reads TGTGCCAGCAGCTTGGTAGGGGGCACAGATACGCAGTATTTT.

The CDR3 nucleotides read TGTGCCAGCAGCCTTCCGGGACAGGCCTCCTACGAGCAGTACTTC. Its translation: CASSLPGQASYEQYF. This rearrangement joins TRBV7-2 to TRBJ2-7; 8 bases line up with TRBD1. Trimming removed 5 bases from V and 0 bases from J; junction bases left unmatched: 6. The CDR3 sequence is 15 residues long. CDR1 SGHTA and CDR2 FQGNSA come from the germline V gene.

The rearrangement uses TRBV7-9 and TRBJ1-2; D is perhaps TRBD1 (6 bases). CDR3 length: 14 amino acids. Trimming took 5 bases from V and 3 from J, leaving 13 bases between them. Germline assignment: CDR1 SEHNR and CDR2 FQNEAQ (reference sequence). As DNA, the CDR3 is TGTGCCAGCAGCCTAGGGGACACCGACTATGGCTACACCTTC. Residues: CASSLGDTDYGYTF. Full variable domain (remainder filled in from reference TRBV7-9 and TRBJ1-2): DTGVSQNPRHKITKRGQNVTFRCDPISEHNRLYWYRQTLGQGPEFLTYFQNEAQLEKSRLLSDRFSAERPKGSFSTLEIQRTEQGDSAMYLCASSLGDTDYGYTFGSGTRLTVV.

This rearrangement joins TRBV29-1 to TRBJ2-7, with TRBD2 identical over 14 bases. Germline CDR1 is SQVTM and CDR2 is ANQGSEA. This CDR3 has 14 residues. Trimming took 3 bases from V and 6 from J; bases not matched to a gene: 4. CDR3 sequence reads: CSVETGLAGVEQYF. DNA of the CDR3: TGCAGCGTTGAGACGGGACTAGCGGGAGTCGAGCAGTACTTC.

The CDR3 reads CASRAGTSVYNEQFF. DNA for the CDR3: TGTGCCAGCAGGGCAGGGACTAGCGTTTACAATGAGCAGTTCTTC. The chain uses TRBV7-2 and TRBJ2-1; 10 bases align to TRBD2. The germline CDR1 and CDR2 sequences are SGHTA and FQGNSA. V lost 6 bases to trimming and J lost 4 bases; unmatched junction nucleotides: 6. This CDR3 has 15 amino acids.

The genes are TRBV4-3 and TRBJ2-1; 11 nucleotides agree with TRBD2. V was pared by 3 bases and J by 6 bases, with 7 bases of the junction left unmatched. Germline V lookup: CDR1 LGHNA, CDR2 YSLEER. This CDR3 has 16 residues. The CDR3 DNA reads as TGCGCCAGCAGCCACTGGGGACTAGCGGACGCCAATGAGCAGTTCTTC. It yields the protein CASSHWGLADANEQFF.

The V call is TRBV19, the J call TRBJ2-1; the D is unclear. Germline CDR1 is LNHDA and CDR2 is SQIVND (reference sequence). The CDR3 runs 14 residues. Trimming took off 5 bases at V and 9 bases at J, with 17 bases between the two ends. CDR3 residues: CASSLGNSPGEQFF. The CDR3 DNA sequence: TGTGCCAGTAGTCTAGGTAACTCCCCCGGTGAGCAGTTCTTC.

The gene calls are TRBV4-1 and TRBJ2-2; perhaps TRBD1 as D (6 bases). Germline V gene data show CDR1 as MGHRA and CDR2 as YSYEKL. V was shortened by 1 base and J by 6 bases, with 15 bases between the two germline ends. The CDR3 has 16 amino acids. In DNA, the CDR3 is TGCGCCAGCAGCCAAGGGGCCTACAGGGCGGCCGGGGAGCTGTTTTTT. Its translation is CASSQGAYRAAGELFF.

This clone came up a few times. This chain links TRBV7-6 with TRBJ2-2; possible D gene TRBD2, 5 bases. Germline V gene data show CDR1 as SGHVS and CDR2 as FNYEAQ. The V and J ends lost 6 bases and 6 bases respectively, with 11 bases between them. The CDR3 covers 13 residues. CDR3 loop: CASRPSYPGELFF. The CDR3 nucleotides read TGTGCCAGCAGACCTAGCTACCCCGGGGAGCTGTTTTTT. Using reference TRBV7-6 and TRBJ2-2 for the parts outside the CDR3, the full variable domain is GAGVSQSPRYKVTKRGQDVALRCDPISGHVSLYWYRQALGQGPEFLTYFNYEAQQDKSGLPNDRFSAERPEGSISTLTIQRTEQRDSAMYRCASRPSYPGELFFGEGSRLTVL.

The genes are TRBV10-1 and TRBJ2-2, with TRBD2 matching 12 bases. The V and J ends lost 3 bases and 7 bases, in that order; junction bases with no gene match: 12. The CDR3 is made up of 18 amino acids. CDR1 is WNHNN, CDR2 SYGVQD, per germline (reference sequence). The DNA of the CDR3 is TGCGCCAGCAGTGATCTGAGACTAGCGGGAGAACCCCACGGGGAGCTGTTTTTT. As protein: CASSDLRLAGEPHGELFF.

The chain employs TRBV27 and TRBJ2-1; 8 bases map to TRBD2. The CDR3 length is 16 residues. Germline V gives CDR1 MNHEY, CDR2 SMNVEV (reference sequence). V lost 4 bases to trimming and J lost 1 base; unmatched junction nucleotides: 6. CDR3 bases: TGTGCCAGCAGTTCCCGACTAGCGCATTCCTACAATGAGCAGTTCTTC. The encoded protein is CASSSRLAHSYNEQFF.

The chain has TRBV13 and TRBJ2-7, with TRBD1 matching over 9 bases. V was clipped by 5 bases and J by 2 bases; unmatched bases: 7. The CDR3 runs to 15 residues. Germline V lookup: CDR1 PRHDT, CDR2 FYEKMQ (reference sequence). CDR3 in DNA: TGTGCCAGCAGCGCACGGGACAGGGTTGCCTACGAGCAGTACTTC. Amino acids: CASSARDRVAYEQYF.

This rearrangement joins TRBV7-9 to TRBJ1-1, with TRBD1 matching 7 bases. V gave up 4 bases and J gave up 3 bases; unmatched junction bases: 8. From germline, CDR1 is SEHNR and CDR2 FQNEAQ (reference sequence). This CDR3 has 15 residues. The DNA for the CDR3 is TGTGCCAGCAGCTCCACCAGGGGGAAGGACACTGAAGCTTTCTTT. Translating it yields CASSSTRGKDTEAFF.